The rows below give T cell receptor beta chains drawn from one sample of a study of blood T cell repertoires in COVID-19. Profiled with immunoSEQ multiplex PCR; TCRdb holds only in-frame clones, not every one. The sample contains about 96,000 clones, about three quarters of which appear only once. Sequencing was carried out using peripheral blood. These TCRs come from a middle-aged man who had recovered from COVID-19. CDR3s include the opening cysteine and the closing phenylalanine or tryptophan. D genes are given only for firm matches. For some rows the clone size is stated as once, few or many, or as a class when expanded; others skip it.

j_gene | d_gene | v_gene | abundance | CDR3nt | CDR3aa
TRBJ2-2 | NA | TRBV19 | NA | TGTGCCAGTAGGACCGGGAAAACGAACACCGGGGAGCTGTTTTTT | CASRTGKTNTGELFF
TRBJ1-4 | TRBD1 | TRBV3-1/TRBV3-2 | NA | TGTGCCAGCAGCCAAGATTATCCAGGGGGCGAAAAACTGTTTTTT | CASSQDYPGGEKLFF
TRBJ1-2 | NA | TRBV19 | NA | TGTGCCAGTAGCCCAGGGGAAGTCGCCTACACCTTC | CASSPGEVAYTF
TRBJ1-5 | NA | TRBV18 | NA | TGTGCCAGCTCACCTAAGGGAACCGGGGATCAGCCCCAGCATTTT | CASSPKGTGDQPQHF
TRBJ2-3 | NA | TRBV28 | NA | TGTGCCAGCAGGCCAGATGGAGATACGCAGTATTTT | CASRPDGDTQYF
TRBJ1-5 | NA | TRBV19 | few | TGTGCCAGTAGTATGGGCAGGGTACAGCCCCAGCATTTT | CASSMGRVQPQHF
TRBJ2-7 | TRBD2 | TRBV6-2/TRBV6-3 | NA | TGTGCCAGCAGTTACTCGACTAGCGCCTACGAGCAGTACTTC | CASSYSTSAYEQYF
TRBJ2-1 | NA | TRBV7-9 | NA | TGTGCCAGCAGCTTTACTGGGGCAGACTACAATGAGCAGTTCTTC | CASSFTGADYNEQFF
TRBJ1-1 | NA | TRBV5-4 | NA | TGTGCCAGCAGCCTAGACCAGGGCTCCCCTGAAGCTTTCTTT | CASSLDQGSPEAFF
TRBJ2-7 | TRBD2 | TRBV3-1/TRBV3-2 | once | TGTGCCAGCAGCCAAGGTGTTAGCGGGAACGAGCAGTACTTC | CASSQGVSGNEQYF
TRBJ2-5 | TRBD1 | TRBV9 | NA | TGTGCCAGCAGCCCAAACCCGGACAGGGTCCAAGAGACCCAGTACTTC | CASSPNPDRVQETQYF
TRBJ1-2 | NA | TRBV9 | NA | TGTGCCAGCAGCGTGGCGGGGGGGCATAAGGATGGCTACACCTTC | CASSVAGGHKDGYTF
TRBJ2-7 | NA | TRBV2 | NA | TGTGCCAGCAGTGGAGGGCAATCACCCTCCTACGAGCAGTACTTC | CASSGGQSPSYEQYF
TRBJ2-7 | NA | TRBV12-1 | NA | TGTGCCAGCAACGCCGGGGGTACCAACGAGCAGTACTTC | CASNAGGTNEQYF
TRBJ2-1 | NA | TRBV5-1 | NA | TGCGCCAGCAGCTTGAGTCCCCAGTCCTACAATGAGCAGTTCTTC | CASSLSPQSYNEQFF
TRBJ2-2 | NA | TRBV7-6 | NA | TGTGCCAGCAGCCCTACCCCTACTAGTCCCCTACTAGGTGGCACCGGGGAGCTGTTTTTT | CASSPTPTSPLLGGTGELFF